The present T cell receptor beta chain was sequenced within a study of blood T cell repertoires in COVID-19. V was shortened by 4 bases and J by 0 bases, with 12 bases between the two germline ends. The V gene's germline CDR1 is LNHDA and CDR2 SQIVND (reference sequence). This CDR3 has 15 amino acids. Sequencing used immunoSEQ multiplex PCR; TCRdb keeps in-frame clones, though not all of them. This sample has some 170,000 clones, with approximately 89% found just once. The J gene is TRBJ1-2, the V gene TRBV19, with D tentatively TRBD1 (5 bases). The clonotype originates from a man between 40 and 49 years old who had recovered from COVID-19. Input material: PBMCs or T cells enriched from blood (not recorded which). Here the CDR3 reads CASSKGRNTNYGYTF. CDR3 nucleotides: TGTGCCAGTAGTAAGGGGCGGAATACTAACTATGGCTACACCTTC.